This TCR beta chain came from a study of blood T cell repertoires in COVID-19. Study-wide context: COVID-19 samples from acute and convalescent phases originated in the United States, Italy and Spain. The analysed material was cDNA or gDNA that came from T cells, B-cell-depleted T cells, or PBMCs.

The CDR3 loop spans 17 amino acids. The V gene end was trimmed by 8 bases and the J gene end by 2 bases; junction bases not matched to a gene: 8. Germline lookup yields CDR1 LNHDA and CDR2 SQIVND (reference sequence). As processed by the authors: Reference gene primer amplification gave estimated nucleated cell counts. Repertoires were generated with immunoSEQ multiplex PCR, while TCRdb's copy carries only in-frame clones and drops some. Clonal size and the V and J genes are those of that table, whereas D and trimming came from the DNA. The sample shows roughly 63,000 clones, about 73% of them seen only once.

Sequences were obtained from peripheral blood. This clonotype was obtained from a woman over 75 with acute or convalescent COVID-19. This chain uses TRBV19 with TRBJ2-6; 11 bases fit TRBD2. The CDR3 sequence: CASRLAGTRPGANVLTF. CDR3 in DNA: TGTGCCAGTCGACTAGCGGGAACCCGGCCTGGGGCCAACGTCCTGACTTTC.